The next 25 T cell receptor beta chains were all read from a single sample in a study of post-analysis software for immune sequencing data. Findings and limits, study-wide: Patients used roughly five TRBV segments, including TRBV5-6, TRBV5-1 and TRBV20-1, more often than controls.

No antigens are known for them. cDNA libraries of TCR beta carried unique molecular identifiers. TCRdb reanalysed the PCR reads using MiXCR and keeps one entry per CDR3 protein. The data show about 260,000 distinct CDR3 sequences, 36% seen once. The sample comprised blood. All receptors come from a girl between 5 and 17 years old with multiple sclerosis.

About this clonotype itself: A much larger clone differs from this one at a single base, so this may be a read error. The J gene is TRBJ2-7, the V gene TRBV28; D not certain. The CDR3 runs to 12 residues. The germline V gene encodes CDR1 MDHEN and CDR2 SYDVKM. For the CDR3, the DNA is TGTGCCGGCAGTTCGAATAACTACGAGCAGTACTTC. Translating it yields CAGSSNNYEQYF.

This clonotype has ten or more counts. The chain combines TRBV7-9 with TRBJ2-1; 9 positions match TRBD1. Germline V gene data show CDR1 as SEHNR and CDR2 as FQNEAQ (reference sequence). The CDR3 runs to 15 residues. The V and J ends lost 5 bases and 2 bases, in that order; junction bases with no gene match: 4. CDR3 sequence: CASSGTGGTYNEQFF. In nucleotides, the CDR3 is TGTGCCAGCAGCGGAACAGGGGGCACCTACAATGAGCAGTTCTTC.

This chain connects TRBV20-1 to TRBJ2-1, with 10 bases identical to TRBD2. V was clipped by 5 bases and J by 7 bases; unmatched bases: 5. CDR1 DFQATT and CDR2 SNEGSKA come from the germline V gene (reference sequence). This CDR3 comprises 13 residues. For the CDR3, the DNA is TGCAGTGCTCTAGCGGGAGCTTCGAATGAGCAGTTCTTC. This translates into CSALAGASNEQFF.

The table lists this clonotype with many counts. The rearrangement uses TRBV12-3 or TRBV12-4 and TRBJ1-1; TRBD1 matches at 8 bases. The CDR3 consists of 12 residues. With 6 bases clipped from V and 8 bases from J, the junction kept 5 bases outside the gene matches. The DNA of the CDR3 is TGTGCCAGCAGCTCAGGGGGCGCGGAAGCTTTCTTT. Residues: CASSSGGAEAFF.

About this clonotype itself: Sequence at one end of the junction differs from germline and may be a read error. This chain uses TRBV5-1 with TRBJ2-1; D possibly uses TRBD1 or TRBD2 (5 bases each). The germline gives CDR1 SGHRS, CDR2 YFSETQ. The CDR3 sequence is 15 residues long. The CDR3 DNA is TGCGCCAACAGCTTAGCCTCGGGGACGTACAATGAGCAGTTCTTC. Translated: CANSLASGTYNEQFF. The variable domain in full, with the rest retrieved from reference TRBV5-1 and TRBJ2-1, is KAGVTQTPRYLIKTRGQQVTLSCSPISGHRSVSWYQQTPGQGLQFLFEYFSETQRNKGNFPGRFSGRQFSNSRSEMNVSTLELGDSALYLCANSLASGTYNEQFFGPGTRLTVL.

This chain connects TRBV12-3 or TRBV12-4 to TRBJ2-3; D remains ambiguous. Deletions cut 7 bases from V and 11 bases from J, with 19 bases between. The CDR3 sequence is 13 residues long. The CDR3 nucleotides read TGTGCCAGCACACTCGGTAGAGCAGATGTGCAGTATTTT. Its protein product is CASTLGRADVQYF.

V gene TRBV5-1 combines with J gene TRBJ1-6; D perhaps matches TRBD1 (5 bases). CDR3 size: 13 residues. Trimming took 2 bases from V and 6 from J, leaving 6 bases between them. Germline CDR1 is SGHRS and CDR2 is YFSETQ. The CDR3 reads CASSLQANSPLHF. CDR3 nucleotide sequence: TGCGCCAGCAGCTTACAGGCTAATTCACCCCTCCACTTT.

This clonotype came up many times. The rearrangement joins TRBV5-1 to TRBJ2-3; no clear D. The V end was cut by 2 bases, the J end by 5 bases, with 12 bases between. The CDR3 contains 14 residues. Germline assignment: CDR1 SGHRS and CDR2 YFSETQ. CDR3 amino acids: CASSFSDLLDTQYF. Written as DNA, the CDR3 is TGCGCCAGCAGCTTTTCGGACCTCCTAGATACGCAGTATTTT.

In this sample, this clonotype turned up many times. This chain uses TRBV28 with TRBJ2-1; D is unclear. The CDR3 extends over 11 amino acids. From germline, CDR1 is MDHEN and CDR2 SYDVKM. Trimming shortened V by 4 bases and J by 8 bases, and 6 bases separated the two germline ends. CDR3 coding DNA: TGTGCCAGCAGTTCTGTTTATGAGCAGTTCTTC. Amino acids: CASSSVYEQFF. The entire variable domain, with the rest obtained from reference TRBV28 and TRBJ2-1, is as follows: DVKVTQSSRYLVKRTGEKVFLECVQDMDHENMFWYRQDPGLGLRLIYFSYDVKMKEKGDIPEGYSVSREKKERFSLILESASTNQTSMYLCASSSVYEQFFGPGTRLTVL.

Note on this clonotype: A much larger clone lies one base from this, so it may be a read error. The chain links TRBV12-3 or TRBV12-4 to TRBJ2-2; D gene ambiguous. The CDR3 extends over 14 amino acids. The CDR3 loop reads CASSRQPNTRELFF. The CDR3 coding sequence is TGTGCCAGCAGTCGCCAGCCGAACACCAGGGAGCTGTTTTTT.

As regards this clonotype: Its ends do not fully match the called genes, so a read error is possible. This rearrangement joins TRBV11-2 to TRBJ2-1; 14 bases line up with TRBD2. Germline V gene lookup returns CDR1 SGHAT and CDR2 FQNNGV. The CDR3 runs to 16 residues. The CDR3 sequence is CACSLGAGLAGDEQFF. Written as DNA, the CDR3 is TGTGCCTGCAGCTTAGGAGCGGGACTAGCGGGAGATGAGCAGTTCTTC.

J is TRBJ2-3 and V is TRBV5-1; D uncertain. V was clipped by 4 bases and J by 8 bases, with 14 bases between them. This CDR3 comprises 13 residues. Germline CDR1 and CDR2: SGHRS and YFSETQ. CDR3 sequence: CASSPTGSGTQYF. The CDR3 coding sequence is TGCGCCAGCAGCCCGACGGGCAGTGGTACGCAGTATTTT.

At least ten counts were recorded for this clonotype. The chain recombines TRBV7-9 with TRBJ2-1, with 12 positions matching TRBD1. Germline assignment: CDR1 SEHNR and CDR2 FQNEAQ (reference sequence). The V segment lost 3 bases and the J segment 6 bases; nucleotides outside the gene matches: 3. The CDR3 consists of 15 residues. The CDR3 region is CASSFWDRGLNEQFF. The CDR3 DNA is TGTGCCAGCAGCTTTTGGGACAGGGGGCTCAATGAGCAGTTCTTC.

This clonotype was counted only a few times. The chain recombines TRBV28 with TRBJ1-3, with D unclear. The CDR3 runs to 16 residues. V lost 5 bases and J 0 bases, leaving 14 bases between the germline ends. CDR1 and CDR2 from the germline V gene are MDHEN and SYDVKM. The CDR3 sequence: CASSNVGSHSGNTIYF. CDR3 bases: TGTGCCAGCAGTAACGTCGGATCTCACTCTGGAAACACCATATATTTT.

Regarding this clonotype: A clone one base away is much larger, so this may be a read error. J is TRBJ1-2 and V is TRBV19; D is uncertain. The CDR3 has 12 residues. V lost 7 bases to trimming and J lost 10 bases, with 16 bases between them. From germline, CDR1 is LNHDA and CDR2 SQIVND (reference sequence). DNA for the CDR3: TGTGCCAGTAAAAGGGTAGAGGATGACTACACCTTC. Translating it yields CASKRVEDDYTF.

This clonotype was counted a few times. Since a much larger clone is just one base distant, this may be a read error. The chain uses TRBV6-1 and TRBJ2-5; TRBD2 agrees at 12 bases. The CDR3 is made up of 15 amino acids. CDR1 is MNHNS, CDR2 SASEGT, per germline. CDR3 sequence (DNA): TGTGTCAGCACGGAGACTAGCGGGGGACAAGAGACCCAGTACTTC. Translated: CVSTETSGGQETQYF.

The rearrangement links TRBV2 to TRBJ2-1; no firm D call. The CDR3 sequence is 13 residues long. Germline V gene sequence: CDR1 SNHLY, CDR2 FYNNEI. Trimming pared 3 bases from V and 5 bases from J, leaving 8 bases between. In DNA, the CDR3 is TGTGCCAGCAGTGACGCTACCCACAATGAGCAGTTCTTC. Residues: CASSDATHNEQFF.

A note on this clonotype: A much larger clone differs from this one at a single base, so this may be a read error. V usage is TRBV10-3 and J usage is TRBJ1-1; no clear D. Germline-derived CDR1 and CDR2 are ENHRY and SYGVKD. Trimming stripped 7 bases from V and 3 bases from J, with 12 bases between. The CDR3 contains 13 residues. CDR3 sequence (DNA): TGTGCCATCACCGCAGGACCGGACACTGAAGCTTTCTTT. It translates to CAITAGPDTEAFF.

This rearrangement joins TRBV5-1 to TRBJ2-5; D is unclear. CDR3 size: 14 residues. Looked up from germline, CDR1 is SGHRS and CDR2 is YFSETQ. V was shortened by 3 bases and J by 9 bases, with 18 bases between the two germline ends. The CDR3 coding sequence is TGCGCCAGCAGCTCGAATTCCGGGTTGGAGTCCCAGTACTTC. Its translation: CASSSNSGLESQYF.

The table lists this clonotype with many counts. The V and J genes are TRBV6-5 and TRBJ1-2; 8 bases line up with TRBD1. V was clipped by 6 bases and J by 4 bases; unmatched bases: 7. This CDR3 comprises 14 residues. The germline V gene encodes CDR1 MNHEY and CDR2 SVGAGI. CDR3 coding DNA: TGTGCCAGCAGCCGACAGGGGTTCGGCTATGGCTACACCTTC. Translation: CASSRQGFGYGYTF.

Many counts were recorded for this clonotype. This chain joins TRBV4-1 and TRBJ2-5, with D tentatively TRBD1 or TRBD2 (5 bases each). V was cut by 6 bases and J by 5 bases, with 13 bases left in between. CDR1 is MGHRA, CDR2 YSYEKL, per germline. The CDR3 is 13 residues long. Here the CDR3 reads CASSPGARETQYF. DNA of the CDR3: TGCGCCAGCAGTCCCGGGGCGCGCGAGACCCAGTACTTC.

This clonotype was picked up many times. V usage is TRBV6-6 and J usage is TRBJ2-7; TRBD2 agrees at 12 bases. The CDR3 runs 16 residues. Germline CDR1 reads MNHNY; CDR2 reads SVGAGI (reference sequence). J was trimmed by 3 bases and V by 5 bases; bases with no gene match: 8. In DNA form, the CDR3 reads TGTGCCAGCAGTCCCTCTACTAGCGGGGGGCGCTACGAGCAGTACTTC. This codes for CASSPSTSGGRYEQYF.

The chain links TRBV10-3 to TRBJ2-1, with TRBD1 identical over 7 bases. This CDR3 contains 15 residues. Looked up from germline, CDR1 is ENHRY and CDR2 is SYGVKD. After removal of 3 bases from V and 8 bases from J, the junction contained 10 bases not matched to a gene. CDR3 region: CAISDFGTENDEQFF. The CDR3 region has the DNA TGTGCCATCAGTGACTTCGGGACAGAGAACGATGAGCAGTTCTTC.

This chain connects TRBV29-1 to TRBJ2-7; tentatively, D is TRBD2 (5 bases). Germline CDR1 reads SQVTM; CDR2 reads ANQGSEA. This CDR3 has 13 amino acids. The V end lost 4 bases, the J end lost 1 base, and 11 bases lay between the germline ends. CDR3 sequence reads: CSVAGWGSYEQYF. For the CDR3, the DNA is TGCAGCGTTGCGGGGTGGGGTTCCTACGAGCAGTACTTC.

As for this clonotype: The junction shows a germline mismatch at one end, possibly a read error. The chain combines TRBV12-3 or TRBV12-4 with TRBJ2-7, with D perhaps TRBD1 (6 bases). The CDR3 runs 16 residues. The DNA of the CDR3 is TGTACCAGCAGTTTAGGTGGGTCCCAGGGGCGCTACGAGCAGTACTTC. Translating gives CTSSLGGSQGRYEQYF.